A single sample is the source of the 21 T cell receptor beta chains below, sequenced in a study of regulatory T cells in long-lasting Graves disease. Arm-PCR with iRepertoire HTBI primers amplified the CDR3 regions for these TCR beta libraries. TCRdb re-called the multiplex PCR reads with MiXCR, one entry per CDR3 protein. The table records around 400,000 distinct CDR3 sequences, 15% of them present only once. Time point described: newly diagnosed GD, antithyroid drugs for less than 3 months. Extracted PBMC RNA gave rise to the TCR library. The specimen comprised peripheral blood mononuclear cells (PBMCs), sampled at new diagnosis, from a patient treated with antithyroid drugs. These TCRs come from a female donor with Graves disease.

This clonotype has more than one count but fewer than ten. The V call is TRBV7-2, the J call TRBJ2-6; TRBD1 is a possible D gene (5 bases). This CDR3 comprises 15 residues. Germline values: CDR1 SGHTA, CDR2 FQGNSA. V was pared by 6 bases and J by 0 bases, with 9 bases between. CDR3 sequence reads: CTSRPQVSGANVLTF. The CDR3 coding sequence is TGTACCAGCAGACCACAGGTCTCTGGGGCCAACGTCCTGACTTTC.

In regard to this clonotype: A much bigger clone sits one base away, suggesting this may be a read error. The CDR3 protein is CAGSLSKGREQYF. The CDR3 DNA is TGTGCCGGCAGCTTAAGTAAAGGTCGCGAGCAGTACTTC. The rearrangement joins TRBV12-3 or TRBV12-4 to TRBJ2-7; D uncertain. This CDR3 is built from 13 residues.

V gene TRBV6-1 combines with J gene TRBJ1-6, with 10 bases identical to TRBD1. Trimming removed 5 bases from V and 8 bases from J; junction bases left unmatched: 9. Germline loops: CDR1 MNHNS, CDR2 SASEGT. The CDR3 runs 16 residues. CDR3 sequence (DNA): TGTGCCAGCAGTCGAGGACAGGGGGGACTTGATTCACCCCTCCACTTT. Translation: CASSRGQGGLDSPLHF.

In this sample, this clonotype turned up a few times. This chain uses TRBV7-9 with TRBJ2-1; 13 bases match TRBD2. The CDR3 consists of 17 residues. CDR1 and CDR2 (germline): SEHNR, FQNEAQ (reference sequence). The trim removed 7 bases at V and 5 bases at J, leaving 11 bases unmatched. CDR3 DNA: TGTGCCAGCAACCCGCGACTAGCGGGGGGCCGCCACAATGAGCAGTTCTTC. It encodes CASNPRLAGGRHNEQFF.

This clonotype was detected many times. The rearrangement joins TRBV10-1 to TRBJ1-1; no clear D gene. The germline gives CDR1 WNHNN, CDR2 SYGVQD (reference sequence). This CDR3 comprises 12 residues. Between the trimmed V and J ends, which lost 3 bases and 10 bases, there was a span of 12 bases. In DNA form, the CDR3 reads TGCGCCAGCAGTGATCAGCGAGGATTAGCTTTCTTT. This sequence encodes CASSDQRGLAFF.

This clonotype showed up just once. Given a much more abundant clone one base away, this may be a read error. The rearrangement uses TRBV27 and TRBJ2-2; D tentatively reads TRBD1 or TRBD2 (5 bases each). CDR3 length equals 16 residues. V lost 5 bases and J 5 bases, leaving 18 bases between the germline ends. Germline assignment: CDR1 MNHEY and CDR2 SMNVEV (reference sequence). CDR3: CASSAGGTRVTGELFF. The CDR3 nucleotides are TGTGCCAGCAGTGCCGGAGGAACCAGGGTTACCGGGGAGCTGTTTTTT.

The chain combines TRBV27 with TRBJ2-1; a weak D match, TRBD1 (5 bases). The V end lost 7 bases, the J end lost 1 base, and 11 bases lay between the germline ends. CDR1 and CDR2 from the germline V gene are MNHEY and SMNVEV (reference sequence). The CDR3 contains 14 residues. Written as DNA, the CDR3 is TGTGCCAGCATGGGGCTAGGGTCCTACAATGAGCAGTTCTTC. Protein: CASMGLGSYNEQFF.

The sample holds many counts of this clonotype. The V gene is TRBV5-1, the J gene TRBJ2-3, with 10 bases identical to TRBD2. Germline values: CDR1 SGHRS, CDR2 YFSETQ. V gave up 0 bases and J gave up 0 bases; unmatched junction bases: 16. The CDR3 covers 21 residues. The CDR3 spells CASSLAVSSGGYKRSTDTQYF. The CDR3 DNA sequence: TGCGCCAGCAGCTTGGCCGTTTCTAGCGGGGGTTATAAAAGGAGCACAGATACGCAGTATTTT.

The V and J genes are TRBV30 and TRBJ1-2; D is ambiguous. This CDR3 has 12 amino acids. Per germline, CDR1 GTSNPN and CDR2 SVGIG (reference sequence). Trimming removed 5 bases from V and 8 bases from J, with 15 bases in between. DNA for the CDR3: TGTGCCTGGTTCCGTGGTTTGTGGGGCTACACCTTC. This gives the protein CAWFRGLWGYTF.

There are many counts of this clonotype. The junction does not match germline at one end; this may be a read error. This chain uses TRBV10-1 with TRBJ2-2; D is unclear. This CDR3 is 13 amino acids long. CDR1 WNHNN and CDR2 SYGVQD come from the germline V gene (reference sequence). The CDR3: CASSSTNTGELFF. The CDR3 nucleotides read TGTGCCAGCAGTTCCACTAACACCGGGGAGCTGTTTTTT.

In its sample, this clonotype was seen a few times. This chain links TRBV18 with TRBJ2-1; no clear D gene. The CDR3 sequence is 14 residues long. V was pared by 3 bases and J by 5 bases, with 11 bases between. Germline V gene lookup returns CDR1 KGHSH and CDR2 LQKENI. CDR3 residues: CASSPPGWDNEQFF. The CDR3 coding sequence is TGTGCCAGCTCACCCCCCGGGTGGGACAATGAGCAGTTCTTC.

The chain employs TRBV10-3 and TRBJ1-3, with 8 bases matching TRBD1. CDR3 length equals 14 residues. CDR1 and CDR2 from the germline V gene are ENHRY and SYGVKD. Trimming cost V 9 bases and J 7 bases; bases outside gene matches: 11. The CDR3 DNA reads TGTGCCATGGGCCAGGGGGCTCCGGTGAACACCATATATTTT. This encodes CAMGQGAPVNTIYF.

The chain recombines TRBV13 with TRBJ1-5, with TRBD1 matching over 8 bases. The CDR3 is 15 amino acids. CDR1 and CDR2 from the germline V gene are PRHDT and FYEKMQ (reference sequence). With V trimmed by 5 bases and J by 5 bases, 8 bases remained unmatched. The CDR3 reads CASSPAGQGDQPQHF. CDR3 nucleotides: TGTGCCAGCAGCCCCGCCGGACAGGGAGATCAGCCCCAGCATTTT. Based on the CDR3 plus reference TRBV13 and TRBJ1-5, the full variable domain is AAGVIQSPRHLIKEKRETATLKCYPIPRHDTVYWYQQGPGQDPQFLISFYEKMQSDKGSIPDRFSAQQFSDYHSELNMSSLELGDSALYFCASSPAGQGDQPQHFGDGTRLSIL.

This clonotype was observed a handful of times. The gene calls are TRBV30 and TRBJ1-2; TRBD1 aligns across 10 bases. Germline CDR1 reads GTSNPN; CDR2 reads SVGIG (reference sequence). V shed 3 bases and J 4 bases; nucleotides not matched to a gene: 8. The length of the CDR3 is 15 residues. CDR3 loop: CAWRLGQGTIYGYTF. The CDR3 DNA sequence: TGTGCCTGGAGGCTGGGACAGGGGACGATCTATGGCTACACCTTC.

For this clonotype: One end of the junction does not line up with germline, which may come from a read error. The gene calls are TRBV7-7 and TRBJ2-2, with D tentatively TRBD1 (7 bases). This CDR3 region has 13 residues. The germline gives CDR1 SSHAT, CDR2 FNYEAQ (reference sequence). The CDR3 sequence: CASSAGQIGELFF. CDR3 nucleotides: TGTGCTAGCAGCGCGGGACAGATCGGGGAGCTGTTTTTT.

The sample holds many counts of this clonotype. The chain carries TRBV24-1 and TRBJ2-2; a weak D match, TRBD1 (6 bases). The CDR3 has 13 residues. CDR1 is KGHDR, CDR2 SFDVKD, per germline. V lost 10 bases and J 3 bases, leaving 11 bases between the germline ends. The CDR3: CATGQYYTGELFF. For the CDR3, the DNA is TGTGCCACAGGACAGTATTACACCGGGGAGCTGTTTTTT.

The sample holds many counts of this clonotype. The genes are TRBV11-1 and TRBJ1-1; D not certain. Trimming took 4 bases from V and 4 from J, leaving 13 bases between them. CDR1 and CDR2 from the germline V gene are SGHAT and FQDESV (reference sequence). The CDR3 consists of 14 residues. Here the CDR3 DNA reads TGTGCCAGCAGCTCAGAGCCGGGAGCCACTGAAGCTTTCTTT. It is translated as CASSSEPGATEAFF.

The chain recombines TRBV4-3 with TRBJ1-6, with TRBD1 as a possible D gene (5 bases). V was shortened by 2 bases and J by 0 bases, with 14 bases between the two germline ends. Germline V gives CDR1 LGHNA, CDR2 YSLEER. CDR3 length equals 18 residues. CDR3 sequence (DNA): TGCGCCAGCAGCCAAAGTTTCTCAGGGAGCTCCTATAATTCACCCCTCCACTTT. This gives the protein CASSQSFSGSSYNSPLHF.

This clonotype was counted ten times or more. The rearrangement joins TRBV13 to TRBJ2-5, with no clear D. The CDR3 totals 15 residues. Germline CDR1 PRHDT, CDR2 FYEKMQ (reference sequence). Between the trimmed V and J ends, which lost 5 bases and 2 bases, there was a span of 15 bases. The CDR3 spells CASSTSQIPQETQYF. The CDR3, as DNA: TGTGCCAGCAGCACCTCCCAGATTCCTCAAGAGACCCAGTACTTC.

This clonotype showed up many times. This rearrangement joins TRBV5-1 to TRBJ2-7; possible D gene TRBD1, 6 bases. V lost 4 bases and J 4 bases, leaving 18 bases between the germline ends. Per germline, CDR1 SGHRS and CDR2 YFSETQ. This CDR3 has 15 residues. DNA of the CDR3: TGCGCCAGCAGCCCGACCTTGGGAAGGGGGTACGAGCAGTACTTC. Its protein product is CASSPTLGRGYEQYF.

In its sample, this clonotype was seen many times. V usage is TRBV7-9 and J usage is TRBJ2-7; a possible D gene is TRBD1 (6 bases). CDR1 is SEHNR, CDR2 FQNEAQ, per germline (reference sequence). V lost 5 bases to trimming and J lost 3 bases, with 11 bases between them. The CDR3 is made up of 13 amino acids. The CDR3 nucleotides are TGTGCCAGCAGCCGGGACAACTACTACGAGCAGTACTTC. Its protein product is CASSRDNYYEQYF.